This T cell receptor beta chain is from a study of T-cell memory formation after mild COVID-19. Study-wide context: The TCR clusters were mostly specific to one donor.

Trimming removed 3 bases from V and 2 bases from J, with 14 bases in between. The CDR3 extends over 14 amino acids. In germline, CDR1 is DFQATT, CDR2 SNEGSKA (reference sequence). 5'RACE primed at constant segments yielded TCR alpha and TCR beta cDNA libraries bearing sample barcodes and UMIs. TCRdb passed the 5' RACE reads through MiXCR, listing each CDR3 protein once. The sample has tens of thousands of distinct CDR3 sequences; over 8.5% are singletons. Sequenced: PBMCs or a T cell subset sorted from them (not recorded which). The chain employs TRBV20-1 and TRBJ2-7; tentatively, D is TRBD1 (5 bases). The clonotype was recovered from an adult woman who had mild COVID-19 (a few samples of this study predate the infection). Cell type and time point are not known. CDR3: CSARGRVKTYEQYF. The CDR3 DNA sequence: TGCAGTGCTAGGGGCAGGGTAAAGACCTACGAGCAGTACTTC.